This TCR beta chain derives from a study of spatial heterogeneity in lung cancer. Study background: Alpha-chain sequences were consistently detected less often than beta-chain sequences.

Time point given: sample taken at primary tumor resection. Unsorted whole RNA of tumor, nontumor lung or frozen PBMC was sequenced. The donors were 55 to 80 patients with non-small cell lung cancer that was early-stage and untreated. The V gene's germline CDR1 is SEHNR and CDR2 FQNEAQ (reference sequence). The CDR3 loop spans 14 amino acids. V was pared by 6 bases and J by 7 bases, with 7 bases of the junction left unmatched. This clonotype was counted many times. TCRdb called the 5' RACE reads again in MiXCR, with one record for every CDR3 protein. The table shows 28,000 or so distinct CDR3 sequences, with 9.5% to 15% occurring only once.

The sequenced sample was PBMCs, obtained at surgery. This TCR derives from a female donor with early-stage non-small cell lung cancer. This rearrangement joins TRBV7-9 to TRBJ2-1, with 9 nucleotides matching TRBD2. CDR3 protein: CASREAGGGNEQFF. The CDR3 DNA is TGTGCCAGCAGAGAAGCGGGAGGAGGGAATGAGCAGTTCTTC.